This T cell receptor beta chain emerged from a study of sequential checkpoint blockade in melanoma. Germline V gene data show CDR1 as MDHEN and CDR2 as SYDVKM. This CDR3 contains 15 residues. Trimming pared 5 bases from V and 4 bases from J, leaving 18 bases between. Clones were sequenced by immunoSEQ multiplex PCR, and TCRdb holds only the in-frame ones, with some missing. The table has roughly 8,400 clones, roughly four fifths seen once. Noted treatment: randomized to nivolumab then ipilimumab (arm A) or the reverse (arm B). The receptor was isolated from a human donor with melanoma. The sequences come from CD8+ T cells sorted from blood (inferred from file names), collected from a patient given nivolumab and ipilimumab in sequence. The chain links TRBV28 to TRBJ2-7, with D perhaps matching TRBD2 (6 bases). CDR3 DNA: TGTGCCAGCAGTCTCCACCCCGGGGGAGGTTACGAGCAGTACTTC. As protein: CASSLHPGGGYEQYF.